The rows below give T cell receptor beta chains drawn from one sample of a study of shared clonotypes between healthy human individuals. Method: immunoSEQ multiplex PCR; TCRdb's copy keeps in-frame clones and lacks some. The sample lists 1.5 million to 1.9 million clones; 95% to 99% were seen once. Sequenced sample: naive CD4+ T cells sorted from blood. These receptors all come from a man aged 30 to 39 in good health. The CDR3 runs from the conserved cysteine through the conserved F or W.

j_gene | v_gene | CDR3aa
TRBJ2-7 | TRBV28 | CASRRGEQYF
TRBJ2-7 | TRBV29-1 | CSVRGGVYEQYF
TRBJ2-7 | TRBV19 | CASSKREGAFPYEQYF
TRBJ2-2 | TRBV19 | CASSLDWNTGELFF
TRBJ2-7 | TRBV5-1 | CASSFSQGWSYEQYF
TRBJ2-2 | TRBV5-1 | CASSLDVAGELFF
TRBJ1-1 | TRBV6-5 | CASSYRGPNTEAFF
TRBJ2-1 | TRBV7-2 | CASSLGAAGRNEQFF
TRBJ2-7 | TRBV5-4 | CASSAEPFSYEQYF
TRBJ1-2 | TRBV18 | CASSPDGTYGYTF
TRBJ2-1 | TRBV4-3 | CASSQDWVRYPSISYNEQFF
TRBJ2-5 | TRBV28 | CASSLFYSGNQETQYF
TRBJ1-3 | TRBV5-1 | CASSLEATTGNTIYF
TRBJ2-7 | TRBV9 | CASSVEVLANEQYF
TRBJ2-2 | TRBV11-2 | CASSLLTSSYTGELFF
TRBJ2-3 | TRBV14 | CASSPNLRSGRSHTQYF
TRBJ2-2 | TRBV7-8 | CASSLLAGELFF
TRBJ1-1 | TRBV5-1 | CASSWALSSNTEAFF
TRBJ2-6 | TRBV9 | CASSPDPTGTGANVLTF
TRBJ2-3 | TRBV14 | CASSRTGTSGTHTQYF
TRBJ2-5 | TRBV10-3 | CAISQVQSQETQYF
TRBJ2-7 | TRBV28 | CASSQSPGYEQYF
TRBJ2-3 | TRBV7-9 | CASSFTGGYTDTQYF
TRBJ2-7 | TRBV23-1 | CASSQSSWQESSYEQYF
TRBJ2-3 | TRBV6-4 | CASSDSRGTTDTQYF
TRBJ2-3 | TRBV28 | CASSLAGDTDTQYF
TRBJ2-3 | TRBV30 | CAWSVEVGGDTQYF
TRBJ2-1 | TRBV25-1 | CASSLQAGLGTGEQFF
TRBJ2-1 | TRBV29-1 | CSATGSGSYNEQFF
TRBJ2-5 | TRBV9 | CASSVVAGVSETQYF
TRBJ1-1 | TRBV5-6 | CASSLAPGSGGEAFF
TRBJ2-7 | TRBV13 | CASRRGTDSYEQYF
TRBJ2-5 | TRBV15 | CATSRDYQETQYF
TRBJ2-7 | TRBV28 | CASSIPAGGPYEQYF
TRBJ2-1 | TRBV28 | CASFGRSGFGRRDEQFF
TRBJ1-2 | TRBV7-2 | CASSFREYYGYTF
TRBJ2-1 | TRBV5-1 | CASSSGTSGGNEQFF
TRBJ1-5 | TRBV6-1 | CASSSQGSNQPQHF
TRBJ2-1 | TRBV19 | CASSIELAGGYNEQFF
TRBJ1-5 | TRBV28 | CASREPTGGNNQPQHF
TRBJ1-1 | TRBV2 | CASTEARQTEAFF
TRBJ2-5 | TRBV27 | CASRTGSSQETQYF
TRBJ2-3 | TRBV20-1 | CSARPTGEEYF